The 25 T cell receptor beta chains in this list originate from one sample, sequenced in a study of blood T cell repertoires in COVID-19. The table came from immunoSEQ multiplex PCR; TCRdb's copy has only in-frame clones and leaves some out. The sample carries 300,000 to 400,000 clones, about 90% recorded once. Input material: peripheral blood. The receptors were gathered from a woman under 30 who had recovered from COVID-19.

The gene calls are TRBV7-7 and TRBJ2-3; 8 positions agree with TRBD2. This CDR3 has 16 residues. Germline V gene lookup returns CDR1 SSHAT and CDR2 FNYEAQ (reference sequence). With 2 bases clipped from V and 3 bases from J, the junction kept 7 bases outside the gene matches. The CDR3 is CASSLFPAGETDTQYF. CDR3 DNA sequence: TGTGCCAGCAGCTTATTCCCAGCGGGAGAAACAGATACGCAGTATTTT.

The table lists this clone with a count of one. The chain has TRBV9 and TRBJ2-5; perhaps TRBD2 as D (6 bases). CDR1 SGDLS and CDR2 YYNGEE come from the germline V gene. V was cut by 2 bases and J by 4 bases, with 18 bases left in between. The CDR3 totals 16 residues. Here the CDR3 reads CASSVASGSGGETQYF. For the CDR3, the DNA is TGTGCCAGCAGCGTCGCCTCCGGGTCCGGGGGAGAGACCCAGTACTTC.

This chain links TRBV3-1 (or the pseudogene TRBV3-2) with TRBJ2-7; 7 bases agree with TRBD1. Germline V lookup: CDR1 LGHDT, CDR2 YNNKEL (reference sequence). V lost 4 bases to trimming and J lost 3 bases; unmatched junction nucleotides: 6. This CDR3 spans 14 amino acids. CDR3 amino acids: CASSLGQDDYEQYV. The CDR3 coding sequence is TGTGCCAGCAGCCTTGGACAGGACGACTACGAGCAGTACGTC.

This chain links TRBV19 with TRBJ1-1; TRBD1 matches 8 bases. Trimming cost V 5 bases and J 5 bases; bases outside gene matches: 10. The CDR3 is made up of 15 amino acids. The germline CDR1 and CDR2 sequences are LNHDA and SQIVND (reference sequence). This chain's CDR3 is CASSSSGGSGTEAFF. CDR3 DNA: TGTGCCAGTAGTTCCTCAGGGGGCTCGGGGACTGAAGCTTTCTTT.

V usage is TRBV11-2 and J usage is TRBJ1-1, with no clear D. Between the trimmed V and J ends, which lost 7 bases and 0 bases, there was a span of 6 bases. Germline V CDR1 and CDR2: SGHAT, FQNNGV. The CDR3 runs 12 residues. For the CDR3, the DNA is TGTGCCAGCATGAGGTTGAACACTGAAGCTTTCTTT. This translates into CASMRLNTEAFF.

V usage is TRBV10-2 and J usage is TRBJ1-2, with D uncertain. Trimming stripped 2 bases from V and 8 bases from J, with 15 bases between. The germline gives CDR1 WSHSY, CDR2 SAAADI. CDR3 size: 14 residues. The CDR3 coding sequence is TGCGCCAGCAGTGAGGCACGGCTTGCCGGGGGCTACACCTTC. The encoded protein is CASSEARLAGGYTF.

The rearrangement joins TRBV27 to TRBJ2-3; 8 nucleotides agree with TRBD2. After removal of 4 bases from V and 5 bases from J, the junction contained 11 bases not matched to a gene. CDR1 is MNHEY, CDR2 SMNVEV, per germline (reference sequence). The CDR3 sequence is 16 residues long. CDR3 nucleotide sequence: TGTGCCAGCAGTTCCACTAGCGGTCCTAGGGTAGATACGCAGTATTTT. Translating it yields CASSSTSGPRVDTQYF.

This chain links TRBV7-2 with TRBJ2-3; D is possibly TRBD2 (6 bases). The CDR3 runs to 14 residues. Germline V gives CDR1 SGHTA, CDR2 FQGNSA. Trimming cost V 3 bases and J 8 bases, with 15 bases left between them. CDR3 DNA sequence: TGTGCCAGCAGCTTGACGATGGGAGCGGGTACGCAGTATTTT. Residues: CASSLTMGAGTQYF.

V is TRBV30 and J is TRBJ2-7, with 13 positions matching TRBD2. Germline V gene sequence: CDR1 GTSNPN, CDR2 SVGIG (reference sequence). V was pared by 4 bases and J by 3 bases, with 12 bases of the junction left unmatched. This CDR3 comprises 17 residues. CDR3 sequence (DNA): TGTGCCTGGAATGGGACTAGCGGGACGCCGCGGCACTACGAGCAGTACGTC. It yields the protein CAWNGTSGTPRHYEQYV.

This clone occurred a few times. The chain joins TRBV6-5 to TRBJ1-4; the D gene is possibly TRBD1 (5 bases). Germline V gene sequence: CDR1 MNHEY, CDR2 SVGAGI. The V and J ends lost 0 bases and 6 bases respectively, with 11 bases between them. This CDR3 is built from 15 residues. Here the CDR3 reads CASSYSTEGHEKLFF. For the CDR3, the DNA is TGTGCCAGCAGTTACTCGACGGAGGGGCATGAAAAACTGTTTTTT.

This sequence joins TRBV6-2 or TRBV6-3 and TRBJ2-2, with TRBD1 matching 11 bases. Germline loops: CDR1 MNHEY, CDR2 SVGEGT. J gave up 3 bases and V 7 bases, and 10 bases lay outside the gene matches. The CDR3 loop spans 17 amino acids. In nucleotides, the CDR3 is TGTGCCAGCACCCCGGGACAGGGGGAGGCGTACACCGGGGAGCTGTTTTTT. Translating gives CASTPGQGEAYTGELFF.

This rearrangement joins TRBV7-2 to TRBJ2-1; 9 nucleotides align to TRBD2. Germline trimming cut 5 bases from V and 6 bases from J; bases unmatched to any gene: 8. CDR1 is SGHTA and CDR2 is FQGNSA in the germline V gene. The CDR3 has 15 amino acids. Here the CDR3 reads CASSRLAGAPNEQFF. The CDR3, as DNA: TGTGCCAGCAGCCGTTTAGCGGGGGCTCCCAATGAGCAGTTCTTC.

This clone was detected only once. The J gene is TRBJ1-1, the V gene TRBV7-9; 9 nucleotides align to TRBD1. V dropped 3 bases and J dropped 0; count of bases not matched to a gene: 2. The CDR3 extends over 15 amino acids. Germline CDR1 is SEHNR and CDR2 is FQNEAQ (reference sequence). CDR3 in DNA: TGTGCCAGCAGCTTTCGGACAGGGGTGAACACTGAAGCTTTCTTT. Translating it yields CASSFRTGVNTEAFF.

The chain is built from TRBV11-3 and TRBJ2-3; D may be TRBD2 (6 bases). Germline loops: CDR1 SGHNT, CDR2 YENEEA. V was shortened by 5 bases and J by 0 bases, with 15 bases between the two germline ends. The CDR3 totals 16 residues. The CDR3 protein is CASSPPGGASTDTQYF. Written as DNA, the CDR3 is TGTGCCAGCAGCCCCCCTGGCGGGGCGAGCACAGATACGCAGTATTTT. The full variable domain, in which reference TRBV11-3 and TRBJ2-3 provide the parts outside the CDR3, is EAGVVQSPRYKIIEKKQPVAFWCNPISGHNTLYWYLQNLGQGPELLIRYENEEAVDDSQLPKDRFSAERLKGVDSTLKIQPAELGDSAVYLCASSPPGGASTDTQYFGPGTRLTVL.

CDR3 in DNA: TGTGCCAGTAGTATCCCGGGAGGGCGGGTCCCCGGGGAGCTGTTTTTT. Amino acid sequence: CASSIPGGRVPGELFF. The chain joins TRBV19 to TRBJ2-2; 8 bases agree with TRBD2. The germline gives CDR1 LNHDA, CDR2 SQIVND (reference sequence). The V and J ends lost 3 bases and 6 bases, in that order; junction bases with no gene match: 9. The CDR3 is 16 amino acids. Full variable domain (outside the CDR3, taken from reference TRBV19 and TRBJ2-2): DGGITQSPKYLFRKEGQNVTLSCEQNLNHDAMYWYRQDPGQGLRLIYYSQIVNDFQKGDIAEGYSVSREKKESFPLTVTSAQKNPTAFYLCASSIPGGRVPGELFFGEGSRLTVL.

The chain combines TRBV12-3 or TRBV12-4 with TRBJ2-4; 7 nucleotides agree with TRBD1. This CDR3 comprises 13 residues. V gave up 5 bases and J gave up 15 bases; unmatched junction bases: 13. The CDR3 DNA follows: TGTGCCAGCAGTCCCCTCGATACAGGGGTTCCGTACTTC. It codes for CASSPLDTGVPYF.

The V call is TRBV12-3 or TRBV12-4, the J call TRBJ1-2; tentative D call: TRBD1 (5 bases). The CDR3 consists of 13 residues. V lost 2 bases and J lost 8, with 12 bases in between. The CDR3 coding sequence is TGTGCCAGCAGTTTATATCAGGGAGGCGGCTACACCTTC. This codes for CASSLYQGGGYTF.

With respect to this clone: The sample contains more than one DNA sequence encoding this CDR3. The chain employs TRBV11-3 and TRBJ2-3, with 8 positions matching TRBD1. From germline, CDR1 is SGHNT and CDR2 YENEEA. The CDR3 consists of 14 residues. Trimming at V came to 4 bases and at J to 3 bases, leaving 3 bases not matched to a gene. CDR3 sequence reads: CASSSRDRTDTQYF. The CDR3 nucleotides are TGTGCCAGCAGCTCCAGGGACAGGACAGATACGCAGTATTTT. Full variable domain (rest looked up from reference TRBV11-3 and TRBJ2-3): EAGVVQSPRYKIIEKKQPVAFWCNPISGHNTLYWYLQNLGQGPELLIRYENEEAVDDSQLPKDRFSAERLKGVDSTLKIQPAELGDSAVYLCASSSRDRTDTQYFGPGTRLTVL.

The chain recombines TRBV5-1 with TRBJ1-1; tentatively, D is TRBD1 (5 bases). CDR3 size: 15 residues. Germline values: CDR1 SGHRS, CDR2 YFSETQ. V dropped 0 bases and J dropped 4 bases, with 13 bases sitting between them. In DNA form, the CDR3 reads TGCGCCAGCAGCTTGGCACGGGGGTGGAGCACTGAAGCTTTCTTT. Protein product: CASSLARGWSTEAFF. Full variable domain (outside the CDR3, taken from reference TRBV5-1 and TRBJ1-1): KAGVTQTPRYLIKTRGQQVTLSCSPISGHRSVSWYQQTPGQGLQFLFEYFSETQRNKGNFPGRFSGRQFSNSRSEMNVSTLELGDSALYLCASSLARGWSTEAFFGQGTRLTVV.

The chain has TRBV5-6 and TRBJ1-2, with 12 positions matching TRBD1. The V segment lost 6 bases and the J segment 7 bases; nucleotides outside the gene matches: 16. The CDR3 covers 17 residues. Looked up from germline, CDR1 is SGHDT and CDR2 is YYEEEE. The CDR3 DNA follows: TGTGCCAGCATCATCTCTCCGGGACAGGGGGCGCTTGGTGGCTACACCTTC. This translates into CASIISPGQGALGGYTF.

This chain links TRBV7-9 with TRBJ2-2, with TRBD1 identical over 7 bases. CDR3 size: 16 residues. V shed 5 bases, J shed 5 bases, and the junction held 11 bases outside the gene matches. Germline CDR1 is SEHNR and CDR2 is FQNEAQ (reference sequence). CDR3 nucleotide sequence: TGTGCCAGCAGCGAGCGACAGGGAGTGCGGACCGGGGAGCTGTTTTTT. Translation: CASSERQGVRTGELFF.

This clone occurred once. CDR3 DNA: TGTGCCAGCAGTTACCCCGGAGGGACTGGAAACACCATATATTTT. Protein: CASSYPGGTGNTIYF. The chain uses TRBV6-2 or TRBV6-3 and TRBJ1-3; no definite D call. From germline, CDR1 is MNHEY and CDR2 SVGEGT. Trimming took 2 bases from V and 2 from J, leaving 10 bases between them. This CDR3 spans 15 amino acids.

The V call is TRBV4-1, the J call TRBJ2-2; 8 bases agree with TRBD2. CDR3 length: 14 amino acids. Trimming took 4 bases from V and 6 from J; bases not matched to a gene: 4. Germline values: CDR1 MGHRA, CDR2 YSYEKL. The CDR3 coding sequence is TGCGCCAGCAGCCCGACGACTAGCGCCGGGGAGCTGTTTTTT. This sequence encodes CASSPTTSAGELFF.

The gene calls are TRBV5-8 and TRBJ2-5; D not certain. There are 12 residues in the CDR3. Germline V lookup: CDR1 SGHTS, CDR2 YDEGEE. V was cut by 2 bases and J by 5 bases, with 7 bases left in between. The CDR3 spells CASSFVRETQYF. CDR3 nucleotides: TGTGCCAGCAGCTTCGTACGGGAGACCCAGTACTTC. Using reference TRBV5-8 and TRBJ2-5 for the parts outside the CDR3, the full variable domain is EAGVTQSPTHLIKTRGQQATLRCSPISGHTSVYWYQQALGLGLQFLLWYDEGEERNRGNFPPRFSGRQFPNYSSELNVNALELEDSALYLCASSFVRETQYFGPGTRLLVL.

The rearrangement links TRBV3-1 (or the pseudogene TRBV3-2) to TRBJ2-3; D possibly corresponds to TRBD2 (5 bases). CDR3 length equals 12 residues. Germline values: CDR1 LGHDT, CDR2 YNNKEL (reference sequence). Trimming stripped 5 bases from V and 4 bases from J, with 7 bases between. The CDR3 here is CASSGSSDTQYF. CDR3 nucleotides: TGTGCCAGCAGCGGGAGCTCAGATACGCAGTATTTT.